This T cell receptor (beta chain) derives from a study of T cell responses to AZD1222 COVID-19 vaccine. At the level of the study: Second-dose recipients at about 4 or about 12 weeks were treated as one pooled group. The study, taken as a whole, reports: Within unmutated variant regions lay the reported targets of nearly half of spike-specific TCRs.

A note on this clone: Its antigen is still unknown.

Repertoires were generated with immunoSEQ multiplex PCR, while TCRdb's copy carries only in-frame clones and drops some. Of some 86,000 clones in the sample, 92% are singletons; the top ten hold around 5.2%. Germline CDR1 SNHLY, CDR2 FYNNEI. The CDR3 runs to 18 residues. The ends lost 5 bases at V and 3 bases at J; junction bases unmatched: 12. The V call is TRBV2, the J call TRBJ2-5, with 13 bases matching TRBD2. The sample here was peripheral blood, taken on day 0 of AZD1222 vaccination. This receptor was identified in an adult in good health. The CDR3 sequence is CASSPGTSGDFSKETQYF. CDR3 nucleotide sequence: TGTGCCAGCAGTCCCGGGACTAGCGGGGACTTTAGCAAAGAGACCCAGTACTTC.